Shown below are 20 T cell receptor beta chains from a single sample sequenced in a study of T cells in localized non-small cell lung cancer. Some clones are missing from TCRdb's copy, which holds only in-frame ones; the method was immunoSEQ multiplex PCR. The data show about 24,000 clones, with around nine tenths seen just once and about a fifth held by the top ten. The sample in question was peripheral blood, obtained before any cancer treatment. The receptors originated from a man aged 35 to 69 with stage I squamous cell lung carcinoma.

This chain connects TRBV19 to TRBJ2-1, with 7 bases lining up with TRBD1. The CDR3 has 13 residues. Germline CDR1 is LNHDA and CDR2 is SQIVND (reference sequence). CDR3 amino acids: CAAGATGRNEQFF. DNA for the CDR3: TGTGCGGCAGGGGCGACAGGGCGGAATGAGCAGTTCTTC. Full variable domain (remainder filled in from reference TRBV19 and TRBJ2-1): DGGITQSPKYLFRKEGQNVTLSCEQNLNHDAMYWYRQDPGQGLRLIYYSQIVNDFQKGDIAEGYSVSREKKESFPLTVTSAQKNPTAFYLCAAGATGRNEQFFGPGTRLTVL.

In DNA form, the CDR3 reads TGCGCCAGCAGGCCCGAACCCGGGGGACCGCCAGGCCATGAGCAGTTCTTC. This translates into CASRPEPGGPPGHEQFF. The chain carries TRBV5-1 and TRBJ2-1; perhaps TRBD2 as D (6 bases). The germline V gene encodes CDR1 SGHRS and CDR2 YFSETQ. CDR3 length: 17 amino acids. Trimming removed 5 bases at V and 8 bases at J, with 26 bases between.

This chain joins TRBV4-1 and TRBJ1-3; 7 bases match TRBD1. CDR1 is MGHRA, CDR2 YSYEKL, per germline. The CDR3 covers 15 residues. Trimming at V came to 3 bases and at J to 4 bases, leaving 6 bases not matched to a gene. The DNA for the CDR3 is TGCGCCAGCAGCCATACAGGGGTCGGCGGAAACACCATATATTTT. Its protein is CASSHTGVGGNTIYF.

The chain recombines TRBV28 with TRBJ2-7, with D uncertain. V was pared by 3 bases and J by 6 bases, with 6 bases between. Germline CDR1 and CDR2: MDHEN and SYDVKM. The CDR3 is made up of 11 amino acids. The CDR3 sequence is CASSLASEQYF. In DNA form, the CDR3 reads TGTGCCAGCAGTTTGGCTAGCGAGCAGTACTTC.

This sequence joins TRBV6-6 and TRBJ2-1; 9 nucleotides agree with TRBD1. Germline CDR1 is MNHNY and CDR2 is SVGAGI (reference sequence). The V and J ends lost 5 bases and 7 bases, in that order; junction bases with no gene match: 3. The length of the CDR3 is 13 residues. The CDR3 reads CASSPGQGNEQFF. The CDR3 DNA is TGTGCCAGCAGTCCCGGACAGGGGAATGAGCAGTTCTTC.

The rearrangement joins TRBV7-9 to TRBJ2-1; D may be TRBD1 or TRBD2 (5 bases each). Germline V gene sequence: CDR1 SEHNR, CDR2 FQNEAQ (reference sequence). Deletions cut 4 bases from V and 7 bases from J, with 14 bases between. The CDR3 has 14 amino acids. The CDR3: CASSYGTGGNEQFF. In nucleotides, the CDR3 is TGTGCCAGCAGCTACGGCACAGGCGGGAATGAGCAGTTCTTC.

V usage is TRBV18 and J usage is TRBJ2-1; 11 bases are a match to TRBD1. The CDR3 sequence is 15 residues long. Germline-derived CDR1 and CDR2 are KGHSH and LQKENI. Losses at the gene ends were 0 bases for V and 6 bases for J; bases not matched to a gene: 1. The CDR3 spells CASSPPGQGGNEQFF. The CDR3 region has the DNA TGTGCCAGCTCACCACCGGGACAGGGGGGCAATGAGCAGTTCTTC. Full variable domain (rest looked up from reference TRBV18 and TRBJ2-1): NAGVMQNPRHLVRRRGQEARLRCSPMKGHSHVYWYRQLPEEGLKFMVYLQKENIIDESGMPKERFSAEFPKEGPSILRIQQVVRGDSAAYFCASSPPGQGGNEQFFGPGTRLTVL.

The J gene is TRBJ1-1, the V gene TRBV28; no firm D call. Looked up from germline, CDR1 is MDHEN and CDR2 is SYDVKM. This CDR3 comprises 14 residues. Trimming removed 5 bases at V and 6 bases at J, with 16 bases between. The CDR3 loop is CASSHSTVTAEAFF. For the CDR3, the DNA is TGTGCCAGCAGTCATTCGACGGTGACTGCTGAAGCTTTCTTT.

CDR3 sequence (DNA): TGTGCCAGCAGCCCGTGGGACAGGGACGAGCAGTACTTC. The encoded protein is CASSPWDRDEQYF. This chain connects TRBV9 to TRBJ2-7; 9 nucleotides agree with TRBD1. V dropped 4 bases and J dropped 5; count of bases not matched to a gene: 4. The germline V gene encodes CDR1 SGDLS and CDR2 YYNGEE. The CDR3 is 13 amino acids.

The chain has TRBV5-4 and TRBJ2-7; no clear D gene. Trimming cost V 3 bases and J 3 bases, with 4 bases left between them. This CDR3 is built from 11 residues. The germline gives CDR1 SGHNT, CDR2 YYREEE (reference sequence). The CDR3 DNA follows: TGTGCCAGCAGCTCAGGCTACGAGCAGTACTTC. Its translation is CASSSGYEQYF.

This chain uses TRBV5-1 with TRBJ2-5; unclear D gene. Looked up from germline, CDR1 is SGHRS and CDR2 is YFSETQ. Deletions cut 0 bases from V and 7 bases from J, with 10 bases between. The CDR3 runs to 13 residues. The CDR3 bases are TGCGCCAGCAGCTTGGACTCCACGGGGACCCAGTACTTC. Protein: CASSLDSTGTQYF.

V is TRBV18 and J is TRBJ2-7; the D gene is possibly TRBD1 (5 bases). Trimming removed 0 bases from V and 3 bases from J, with 9 bases in between. This CDR3 spans 14 amino acids. Germline V lookup: CDR1 KGHSH, CDR2 LQKENI. CDR3 sequence (DNA): TGTGCCAGCTCACCACCTCTCCAGGGCTACGAGCAGTACTTC. It is translated as CASSPPLQGYEQYF.

This sequence joins TRBV30 and TRBJ2-3; D is uncertain. Germline loops: CDR1 GTSNPN, CDR2 SVGIG (reference sequence). V shed 3 bases and J shed 5 bases, with 9 bases lying between them. The CDR3 length is 12 residues. CDR3 amino acids: CAWSTSGDTQYF. The CDR3 DNA is TGTGCCTGGAGCACTTCAGGAGATACGCAGTATTTT.

The CDR3 loop is CASSNGDSYLVNYEQYF. Here the CDR3 DNA reads TGTGCCAGCAGCAATGGGGACAGTTATCTGGTTAACTACGAGCAGTACTTC. V usage is TRBV21-1 and J usage is TRBJ2-7; the D call in the table, TRBD1, was not verified against the DNA. TRBV21-1 has pseudogene status. This CDR3 contains 17 residues.

The V and J genes are TRBV9 and TRBJ2-2; D perhaps matches TRBD2 (5 bases). This CDR3 comprises 15 residues. Germline V gene data show CDR1 as SGDLS and CDR2 as YYNGEE. V gave up 3 bases and J gave up 5 bases, with 14 bases separating them. The CDR3 DNA sequence: TGTGCCAGCAGCGGCGGACTGAAAGATACCGGGGAGCTGTTTTTT. Translating gives CASSGGLKDTGELFF. Looking up the rest from reference TRBV9 and TRBJ2-2 gives the full variable domain: DSGVTQTPKHLITATGQRVTLRCSPRSGDLSVYWYQQSLDQGLQFLIQYYNGEERAKGNILERFSAQQFPDLHSELNLSSLELGDSALYFCASSGGLKDTGELFFGEGSRLTVL.

V gene TRBV4-3 combines with J gene TRBJ1-1, with TRBD1 as a possible D gene (5 bases). In germline, CDR1 is LGHNA, CDR2 YSLEER. The CDR3 runs 15 residues. V dropped 4 bases and J dropped 3 bases, with 15 bases sitting between them. DNA of the CDR3: TGCGCCAGCAGCCTAAGGCGGGGGGGGTACACTGAAGCTTTCTTT. Protein: CASSLRRGGYTEAFF.

V is TRBV5-2 and J is TRBJ1-2. TRBV5-2 is deemed a pseudogene. The CDR3 sequence is 14 residues long. CDR3 bases: TGTGCCAGCAATTTAGTACGAAAGACCTATGGCTACACCTTC. It codes for CASNLVRKTYGYTF.

J is TRBJ2-2 and V is TRBV9; D unresolved. The CDR3 runs to 16 residues. The V end lost 0 bases, the J end lost 0 bases, and 9 bases lay between the germline ends. Germline values: CDR1 SGDLS, CDR2 YYNGEE. The CDR3 loop is CASSVEQPANTGELFF. The CDR3 nucleotides are TGTGCCAGCAGCGTAGAGCAGCCTGCGAACACCGGGGAGCTGTTTTTT.

This chain links TRBV29-1 with TRBJ1-4; D not resolved. Trimming left V 0 bases short and J 7 bases short, with 12 bases between. The CDR3 consists of 14 residues. Germline V gives CDR1 SQVTM, CDR2 ANQGSEA. The CDR3 loop is CSVEEGRPVEKLFF. The DNA of the CDR3 is TGCAGCGTTGAAGAAGGACGACCAGTTGAAAAACTGTTTTTT.

The V gene is TRBV7-6, the J gene TRBJ2-7; D call uncertain. Per the germline V gene, CDR1 is SGHVS and CDR2 is FNYEAQ. Trimming took off 4 bases at V and 5 bases at J, with 12 bases between the two ends. The CDR3 loop spans 13 amino acids. CDR3 DNA: TGTGCCAGCAGCTCCAGTCCCAAGAACGAGCAGTACTTC. This sequence encodes CASSSSPKNEQYF.